This TCR beta chain was documented in a study of blood T cell repertoires in COVID-19. Study-level information: Donors in the United States, Italy and Spain gave samples during acute or convalescent COVID-19. Sources were T cells, B-cell-depleted T cells, or PBMCs; the material itself was cDNA or gDNA.

This clone was observed a handful of times. The germline V gene has CDR1 SGHRS and CDR2 YFSETQ. The CDR3 length is 13 residues. V was cut by 6 bases and J by 0 bases, with 10 bases left in between. Measured with immunoSEQ multiplex PCR; TCRdb has only the in-frame clones, and not every one. The table includes roughly 190,000 clones, over 70% detected once. V usage is TRBV5-1 and J usage is TRBJ2-7; TRBD2 might be the D (6 bases). Specimen: peripheral blood. This sequence originates from a man aged 50 or older with active or convalescent COVID-19. The CDR3 spells CASKRAPSYEQYF. The CDR3 DNA reads as TGCGCCAGCAAGCGGGCCCCCTCCTACGAGCAGTACTTC.